This TCR beta chain came from a study of Graves' ophthalmopathy and Graves' hyperthyroidism. This CDR3 spans 15 amino acids. CDR1 and CDR2 (germline): KGHSH, LQKENI. Trimming took 4 bases from V and 5 from J, leaving 17 bases between them. Each hyperthyroidism patient was newly diagnosed, with under 2 months' duration, and aged 18 to 65. Among the exclusions were patients with other autoimmune diseases, uncontrolled infections, pregnancy or lactation. PBMCs had their origin in fresh peripheral blood (10 ml). This clonotype was recorded at least ten times. RNA transcripts were the source from which TCR beta CDR3 regions were amplified. A first-round RT-PCR used HTBI primers, followed by a second-round multiplex PCR. TCRdb redid the calling of the multiplex PCR reads with MiXCR, one entry per CDR3 protein. This table holds hundreds of thousands of distinct CDR3 sequences, around a fifth found once.

Sequenced sample: peripheral blood. This sequence was found in a woman aged 18-30 years with stable Graves' hyperthyroidism. Some clones in this sample may be carry-over from other donors' samples. The gene calls are TRBV18 and TRBJ1-1, with D perhaps TRBD1 (5 bases). CDR3 region: CASSLLTEGPTEAFF. DNA of the CDR3: TGTGCCAGCTCACTACTTACAGAGGGACCAACTGAAGCTTTCTTT.